The 18 T cell receptor beta chains below come from one sample, sequenced in a study of blood T cell repertoires in COVID-19. Clones were sequenced by immunoSEQ multiplex PCR, and TCRdb holds only the in-frame ones, with some missing. The table shows over 150,000 clones, with 90% to 95% occurring only once. The sample consisted of peripheral blood. These receptors all come from a man in his fifties with acute or convalescent COVID-19.

The chain couples TRBV18 to TRBJ2-7; D perhaps matches TRBD1 (6 bases). V dropped 3 bases and J dropped 1 base, with 10 bases sitting between them. CDR1 KGHSH and CDR2 LQKENI come from the germline V gene. There are 14 residues in the CDR3. The CDR3 spells CASSPTGQSYEQYF. As DNA, the CDR3 is TGTGCCAGCTCACCGACGGGACAATCCTACGAGCAGTACTTC.

The chain links TRBV5-1 to TRBJ2-1; TRBD1 aligns across 9 bases. This CDR3 is built from 15 residues. Trimming cost V 4 bases and J 2 bases; bases outside gene matches: 4. Germline assignment: CDR1 SGHRS and CDR2 YFSETQ. The CDR3 DNA reads as TGCGCCAGCAGCACAGGACAGGGGCCCTACAATGAGCAGTTCTTC. It codes for CASSTGQGPYNEQFF.

The chain uses TRBV11-2 and TRBJ1-4; the D gene is possibly TRBD1 (5 bases). The ends were cut back, 3 bases at V and 6 bases at J, with 14 bases in the middle. The germline gives CDR1 SGHAT, CDR2 FQNNGV. The CDR3 totals 15 residues. CDR3 sequence reads: CASSLYAGKDEKLFF. For the CDR3, the DNA is TGTGCCAGCAGCTTGTATGCAGGGAAGGATGAAAAACTGTTTTTT. The whole variable domain, remainder taken from reference TRBV11-2 and TRBJ1-4, is EAGVAQSPRYKIIEKRQSVAFWCNPISGHATLYWYQQILGQGPKLLIQFQNNGVVDDSQLPKDRFSAERLKGVDSTLKIQPAKLEDSAVYLCASSLYAGKDEKLFFGSGTQLSVL.

The rearrangement joins TRBV27 to TRBJ1-5, with TRBD1 matching 11 bases. J gave up 7 bases and V 4 bases, and 6 bases lay outside the gene matches. The CDR3 is made up of 15 amino acids. Germline CDR1 and CDR2: MNHEY and SMNVEV (reference sequence). For the CDR3, the DNA is TGTGCCAGCAGTTCCCTCGGGACAGGGGGACAGCCCCAGCATTTT. Protein sequence: CASSSLGTGGQPQHF.

This chain joins TRBV3-1 (or the pseudogene TRBV3-2) and TRBJ1-4, with D unresolved. The CDR3 covers 14 residues. The V gene's germline CDR1 is LGHDT and CDR2 YNNKEL (reference sequence). Trimming removed 1 base at V and 4 bases at J, with 7 bases between. The CDR3 bases are TGTGCCAGCAGCCAAGTACACCTTAATGAAAAACTGTTTTTT. Translating gives CASSQVHLNEKLFF.

Note on this clone: The sample contains more than one DNA sequence encoding this CDR3. The chain uses TRBV27 and TRBJ2-6; D may be TRBD1 (6 bases). Deletions cut 7 bases from V and 4 bases from J, with 8 bases between. Germline CDR1 reads MNHEY; CDR2 reads SMNVEV (reference sequence). This CDR3 is built from 13 residues. Here the CDR3 DNA reads TGTGCCAGCACTGGGACAGGGGCCAACGTCCTGACTTTC. This codes for CASTGTGANVLTF.

The chain couples TRBV7-2 to TRBJ2-7; 9 bases are shared with TRBD1. V lost 2 bases and J lost 6; bases outside the gene matches: 11. CDR3 length equals 16 residues. Germline CDR1 and CDR2: SGHTA and FQGNSA. For the CDR3, the DNA is TGTGCCAGCAGCTTAAGACATTCGGGACAGGGATCCGAGCAGTACTTC. Its protein is CASSLRHSGQGSEQYF.

This rearrangement joins TRBV7-2 to TRBJ1-3; 7 bases are shared with TRBD1. In germline, CDR1 is SGHTA, CDR2 FQGNSA. J lost 2 bases, V lost 1 base, and 2 bases had no gene match. The CDR3 extends over 15 amino acids. CDR3 DNA sequence: TGTGCCAGCAGCTTAGGAGGGACAGCTGGAAACACCATATATTTT. It yields the protein CASSLGGTAGNTIYF.

This clone was detected once. DNA of the CDR3: TGTGCCAGCAGCACCCATGGGCATAATTCACCCCTCCACTTT. This translates into CASSTHGHNSPLHF. This rearrangement joins TRBV27 to TRBJ1-6; D unresolved. Germline CDR1 reads MNHEY; CDR2 reads SMNVEV (reference sequence). The CDR3 spans 14 residues. Between the trimmed V and J ends, which lost 6 bases and 5 bases, there was a span of 11 bases.

V and J are TRBV7-9 and TRBJ2-7; D not certain. Germline V gives CDR1 SEHNR, CDR2 FQNEAQ (reference sequence). Trimming stripped 0 bases from V and 6 bases from J, with 12 bases between. CDR3 length equals 14 residues. CDR3 amino acids: CASSLAALRPEQYF. The DNA for the CDR3 is TGTGCCAGCAGCTTAGCCGCCCTGCGTCCCGAGCAGTACTTC.

The J gene is TRBJ2-3, the V gene TRBV21-1; the table's TRBD2 call for D was not verified on the DNA. TRBV21-1 is a known pseudogene. The CDR3 is 16 amino acids. For the CDR3, the DNA is TGTGCCAGCAGCAAAGGAGGCGGGAGGGTCACAGATACGCAGTATTTT. It encodes CASSKGGGRVTDTQYF.

This chain links TRBV28 with TRBJ1-6, with D tentatively TRBD1 (6 bases). Trimming took 2 bases from V and 7 from J, leaving 12 bases between them. Per germline, CDR1 MDHEN and CDR2 SYDVKM. This CDR3 spans 15 amino acids. CDR3 DNA sequence: TGTGCCAGCAGTTTAGGGGGCCTTACGAATTCACCCCTCCACTTT. Amino acids: CASSLGGLTNSPLHF.

Only one count was recorded for this clone. The J gene is TRBJ2-3, the V gene TRBV5-1, with 9 bases identical to TRBD1. Trimming at V came to 3 bases and at J to 3 bases, leaving 5 bases not matched to a gene. This CDR3 comprises 15 residues. Germline-derived CDR1 and CDR2 are SGHRS and YFSETQ. CDR3 in DNA: TGCGCCAGCAGCTCCGGGACAGGGATGACAGATACGCAGTATTTT. Its protein is CASSSGTGMTDTQYF.

This chain uses TRBV7-2 with TRBJ2-3; 9 nucleotides align to TRBD2. J lost 2 bases, V lost 2 bases, and 5 bases had no gene match. This CDR3 spans 16 amino acids. Germline V gives CDR1 SGHTA, CDR2 FQGNSA. The CDR3 DNA follows: TGTGCCAGCAGCTTACAATCTAGCGGGAACACAGATACGCAGTATTTT. It codes for CASSLQSSGNTDTQYF.

The chain recombines TRBV9 with TRBJ1-6; 10 bases are shared with TRBD1. J was trimmed by 10 bases and V by 0 bases; bases with no gene match: 1. The CDR3 contains 14 residues. Germline CDR1 SGDLS, CDR2 YYNGEE. The CDR3 region is CASSVGDRGSPLHF. Written as DNA, the CDR3 is TGTGCCAGCAGCGTAGGGGACAGGGGCTCACCCCTCCACTTT. Full variable domain (remainder filled in from reference TRBV9 and TRBJ1-6): DSGVTQTPKHLITATGQRVTLRCSPRSGDLSVYWYQQSLDQGLQFLIQYYNGEERAKGNILERFSAQQFPDLHSELNLSSLELGDSALYFCASSVGDRGSPLHFGNGTRLTVT.

This clone has more than one count but fewer than ten. This sequence joins TRBV6-2 or TRBV6-3 and TRBJ2-7; 7 bases match TRBD2. CDR3 length: 14 residues. J lost 2 bases, V lost 2 bases, and 3 bases had no gene match. From germline, CDR1 is MNHEY and CDR2 SVGEGT. Here the CDR3 DNA reads TGTGCCAGCAGTTACGCAGGACTAGCCTACGAGCAGTACGTC. This codes for CASSYAGLAYEQYV.

DNA for the CDR3: TGCGCCAGCAGCGTTGGCGGGACTAGCGGGTCTAGATTCGAGACCCAGTACTTC. This translates into CASSVGGTSGSRFETQYF. This chain joins TRBV5-1 and TRBJ2-5; 12 nucleotides line up with TRBD2. The CDR3 is made up of 18 amino acids. After removal of 4 bases from V and 5 bases from J, the junction contained 15 bases not matched to a gene. Germline CDR1 reads SGHRS; CDR2 reads YFSETQ.

The CDR3 region is CASSSASGNTDTQYF. CDR3 sequence (DNA): TGTGCCAGCAGCAGCGCTAGCGGAAACACAGATACGCAGTATTTT. The chain couples TRBV7-3 to TRBJ2-3, with 7 bases that match TRBD2. This CDR3 comprises 15 residues. Germline trimming cut 5 bases from V and 2 bases from J; bases unmatched to any gene: 7. The germline gives CDR1 SGHTA, CDR2 FQGTGA.